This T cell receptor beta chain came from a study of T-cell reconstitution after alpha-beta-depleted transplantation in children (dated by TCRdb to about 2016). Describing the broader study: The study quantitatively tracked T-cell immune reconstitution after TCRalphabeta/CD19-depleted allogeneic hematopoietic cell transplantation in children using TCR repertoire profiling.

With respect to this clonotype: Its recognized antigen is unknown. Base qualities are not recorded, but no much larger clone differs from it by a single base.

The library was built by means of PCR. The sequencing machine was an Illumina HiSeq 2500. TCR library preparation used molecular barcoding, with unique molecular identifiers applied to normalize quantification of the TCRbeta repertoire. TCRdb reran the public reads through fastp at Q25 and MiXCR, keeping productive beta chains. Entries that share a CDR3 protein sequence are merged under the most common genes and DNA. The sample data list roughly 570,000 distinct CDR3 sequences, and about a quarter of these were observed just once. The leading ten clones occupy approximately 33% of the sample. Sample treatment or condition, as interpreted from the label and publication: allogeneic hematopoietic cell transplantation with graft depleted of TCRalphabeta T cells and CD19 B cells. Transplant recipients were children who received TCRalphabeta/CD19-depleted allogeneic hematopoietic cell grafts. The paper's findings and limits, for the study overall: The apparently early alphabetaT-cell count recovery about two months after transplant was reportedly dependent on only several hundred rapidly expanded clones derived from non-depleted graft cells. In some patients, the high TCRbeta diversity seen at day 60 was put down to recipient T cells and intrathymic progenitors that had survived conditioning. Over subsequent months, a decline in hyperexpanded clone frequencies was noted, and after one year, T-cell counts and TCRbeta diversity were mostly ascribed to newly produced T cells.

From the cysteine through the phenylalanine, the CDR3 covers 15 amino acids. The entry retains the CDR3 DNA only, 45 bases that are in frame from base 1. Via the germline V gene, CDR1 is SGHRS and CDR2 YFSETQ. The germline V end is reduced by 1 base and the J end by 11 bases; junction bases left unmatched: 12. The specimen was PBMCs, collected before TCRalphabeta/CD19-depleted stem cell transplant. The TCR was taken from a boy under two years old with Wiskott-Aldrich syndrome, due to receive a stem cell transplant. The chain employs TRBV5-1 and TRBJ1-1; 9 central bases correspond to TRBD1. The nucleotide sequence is TGCGCCAGCAGCTTGTCACCACCGGGGACAGGGATGGCTTTCTTT. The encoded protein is CASSLSPPGTGMAFF.